A single TCR beta chain is shown here with its context. Original processing methods: By means of reference gene primer amplification, nucleated cell counts were estimated. Here immunoSEQ multiplex PCR was the method, and the copy in TCRdb shows in-frame clones only, minus some. Clone size and the V and J calls come from that table; the DNA yielded D and trimming. This table holds over 100,000 clones, 86% found once. There are 16 residues in the CDR3. Germline V gives CDR1 LGHDT, CDR2 YNNKEL (reference sequence). V lost 1 base and J lost 0, with 11 bases in between. This specimen comes from a study of blood T cell repertoires in COVID-19.

This clonotype was sampled from a woman aged 70 to 79 with COVID-19, enrolled during active disease. The chain recombines TRBV3-1 (or the pseudogene TRBV3-2) with TRBJ2-3, with D maybe TRBD2 (7 bases). The sample taken for sequencing was peripheral blood. CDR3 loop: CASSQVRGASTDTQYF. CDR3 sequence (DNA): TGTGCCAGCAGCCAAGTTCGGGGGGCAAGCACAGATACGCAGTATTTT.